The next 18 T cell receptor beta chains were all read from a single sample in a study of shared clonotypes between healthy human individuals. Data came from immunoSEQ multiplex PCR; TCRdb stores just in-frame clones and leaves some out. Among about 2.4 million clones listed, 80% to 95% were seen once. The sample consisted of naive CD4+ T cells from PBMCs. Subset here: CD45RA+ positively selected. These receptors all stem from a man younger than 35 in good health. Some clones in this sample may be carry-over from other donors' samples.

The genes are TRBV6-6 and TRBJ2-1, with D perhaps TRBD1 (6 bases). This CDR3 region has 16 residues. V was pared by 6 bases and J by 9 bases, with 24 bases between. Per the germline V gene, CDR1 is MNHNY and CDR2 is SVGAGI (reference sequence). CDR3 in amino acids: CASSLRPTGRVGEQFF. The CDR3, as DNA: TGTGCCAGCAGCCTTCGCCCGACAGGCCGCGTCGGTGAGCAGTTCTTC.

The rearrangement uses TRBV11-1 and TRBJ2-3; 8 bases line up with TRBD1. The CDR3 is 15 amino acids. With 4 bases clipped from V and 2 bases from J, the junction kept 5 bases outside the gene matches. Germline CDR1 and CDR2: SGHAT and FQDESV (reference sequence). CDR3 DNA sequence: TGTGCCAGCAGCTCGCGGGACAGGCTCACAGATACGCAGTATTTT. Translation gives CASSSRDRLTDTQYF. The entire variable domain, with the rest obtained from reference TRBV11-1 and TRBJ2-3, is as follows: EAEVAQSPRYKITEKSQAVAFWCDPISGHATLYWYRQILGQGPELLVQFQDESVVDDSQLPKDRFSAERLKGVDSTLKIQPAELGDSAMYLCASSSRDRLTDTQYFGPGTRLTVL.

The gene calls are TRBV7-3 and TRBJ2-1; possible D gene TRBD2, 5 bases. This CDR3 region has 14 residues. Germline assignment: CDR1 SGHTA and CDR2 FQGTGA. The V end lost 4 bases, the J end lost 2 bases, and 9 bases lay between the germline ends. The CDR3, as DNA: TGTGCCAGCAGCTCCTCCGGGGCCTACAATGAGCAGTTCTTC. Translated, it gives CASSSSGAYNEQFF.

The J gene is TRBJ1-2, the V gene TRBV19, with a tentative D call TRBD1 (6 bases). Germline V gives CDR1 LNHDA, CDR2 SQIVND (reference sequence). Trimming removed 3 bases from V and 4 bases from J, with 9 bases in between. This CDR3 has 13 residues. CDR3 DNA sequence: TGTGCCAGTAGTATTACAGGGATCTATGGCTACACCTTC. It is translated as CASSITGIYGYTF.

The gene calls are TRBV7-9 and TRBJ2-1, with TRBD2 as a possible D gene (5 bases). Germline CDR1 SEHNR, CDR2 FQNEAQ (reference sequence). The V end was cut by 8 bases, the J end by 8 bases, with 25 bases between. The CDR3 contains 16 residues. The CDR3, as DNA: TGTGCCAGCGGGGAGTGGTCGGGAAAGCCGGCGGATGAGCAGTTCTTC. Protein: CASGEWSGKPADEQFF.

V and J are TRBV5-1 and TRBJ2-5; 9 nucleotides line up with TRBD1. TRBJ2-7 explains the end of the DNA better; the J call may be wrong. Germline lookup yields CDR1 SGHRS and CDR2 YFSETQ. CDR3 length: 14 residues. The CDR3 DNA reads TGCGCCAGCAGCTTGCCGGGACAGGGTAGCGAGCAGTACTTC. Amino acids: CASSLPGQGSEQYF.

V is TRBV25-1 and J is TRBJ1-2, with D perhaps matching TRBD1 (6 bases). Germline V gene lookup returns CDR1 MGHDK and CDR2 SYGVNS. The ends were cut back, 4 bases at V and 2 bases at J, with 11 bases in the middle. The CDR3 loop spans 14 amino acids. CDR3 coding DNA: TGTGCCAGCAGTGGCCCACAGGGAAACTATGGCTACACCTTC. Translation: CASSGPQGNYGYTF.

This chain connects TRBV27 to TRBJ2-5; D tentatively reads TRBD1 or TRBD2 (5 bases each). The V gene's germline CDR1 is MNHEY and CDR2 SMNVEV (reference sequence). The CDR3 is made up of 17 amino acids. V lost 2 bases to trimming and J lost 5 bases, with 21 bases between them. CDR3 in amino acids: CASSLLGGGGPQETQYF. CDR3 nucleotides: TGTGCCAGCAGTTTACTAGGTGGGGGTGGGCCCCAGGAGACCCAGTACTTC.

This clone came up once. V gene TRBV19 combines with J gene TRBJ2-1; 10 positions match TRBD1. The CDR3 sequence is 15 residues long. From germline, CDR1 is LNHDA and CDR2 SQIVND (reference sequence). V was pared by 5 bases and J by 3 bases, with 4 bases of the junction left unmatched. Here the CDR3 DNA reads TGTGCCAGTAGTCAGAGGACAGGGGGCTACAATGAGCAGTTCTTC. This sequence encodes CASSQRTGGYNEQFF.

In DNA form, the CDR3 reads TGCGCCAGCAGCGCGGGTGGGGCCGTAGAGGAAAAACTGTTTTTT. Translated: CASSAGGAVEEKLFF. The chain is built from TRBV5-1 and TRBJ1-4; D is perhaps TRBD1 (5 bases). Trimming pared 4 bases from V and 8 bases from J, leaving 18 bases between. This CDR3 has 15 residues. Germline V gene sequence: CDR1 SGHRS, CDR2 YFSETQ. The whole variable domain, filled in from reference TRBV5-1 and TRBJ1-4, reads KAGVTQTPRYLIKTRGQQVTLSCSPISGHRSVSWYQQTPGQGLQFLFEYFSETQRNKGNFPGRFSGRQFSNSRSEMNVSTLELGDSALYLCASSAGGAVEEKLFFGSGTQLSVL.

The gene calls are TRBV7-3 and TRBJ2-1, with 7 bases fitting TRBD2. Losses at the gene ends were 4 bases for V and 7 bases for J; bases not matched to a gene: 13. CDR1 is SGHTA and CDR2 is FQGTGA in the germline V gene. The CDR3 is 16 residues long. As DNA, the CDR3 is TGTGCCAGCAGCTCCCGTGGGGCGGGAGCAGGAAATGAGCAGTTCTTC. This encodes CASSSRGAGAGNEQFF.

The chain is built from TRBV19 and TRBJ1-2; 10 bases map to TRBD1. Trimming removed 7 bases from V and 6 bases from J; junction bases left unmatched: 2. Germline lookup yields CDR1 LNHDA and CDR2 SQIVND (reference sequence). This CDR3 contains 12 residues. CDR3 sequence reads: CASTGQGNGYTF. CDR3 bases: TGTGCCAGTACGGGACAGGGGAATGGCTACACCTTC.

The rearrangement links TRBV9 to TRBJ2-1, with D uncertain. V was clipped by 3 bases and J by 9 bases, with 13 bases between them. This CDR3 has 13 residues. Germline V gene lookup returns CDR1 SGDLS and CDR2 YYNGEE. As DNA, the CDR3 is TGTGCCAGCAGCGAAAATCTAGTCCCTGAGCAGTTCTTC. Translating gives CASSENLVPEQFF. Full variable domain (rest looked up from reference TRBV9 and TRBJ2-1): DSGVTQTPKHLITATGQRVTLRCSPRSGDLSVYWYQQSLDQGLQFLIQYYNGEERAKGNILERFSAQQFPDLHSELNLSSLELGDSALYFCASSENLVPEQFFGPGTRLTVL.

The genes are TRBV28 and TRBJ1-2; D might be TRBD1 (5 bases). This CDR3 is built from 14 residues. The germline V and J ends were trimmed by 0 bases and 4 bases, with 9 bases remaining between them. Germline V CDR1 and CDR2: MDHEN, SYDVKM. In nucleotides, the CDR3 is TGTGCCAGCAGTTTATGGCGGAGGGGCTATGGCTACACCTTC. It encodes CASSLWRRGYGYTF.

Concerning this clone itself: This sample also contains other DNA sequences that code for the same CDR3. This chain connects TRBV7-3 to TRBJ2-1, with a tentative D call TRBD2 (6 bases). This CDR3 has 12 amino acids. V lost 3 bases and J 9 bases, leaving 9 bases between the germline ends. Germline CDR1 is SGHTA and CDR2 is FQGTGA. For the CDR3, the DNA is TGTGCCAGCAGCTTGACTAGTAGTGAGCAGTTCTTC. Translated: CASSLTSSEQFF.

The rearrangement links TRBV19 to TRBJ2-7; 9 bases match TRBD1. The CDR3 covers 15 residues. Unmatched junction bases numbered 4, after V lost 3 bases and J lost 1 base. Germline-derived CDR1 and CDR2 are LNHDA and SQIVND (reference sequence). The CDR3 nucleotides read TGTGCCAGTAGTATCTGGACAGGGGTTTCCTACGAGCAGTACTTC. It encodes CASSIWTGVSYEQYF.

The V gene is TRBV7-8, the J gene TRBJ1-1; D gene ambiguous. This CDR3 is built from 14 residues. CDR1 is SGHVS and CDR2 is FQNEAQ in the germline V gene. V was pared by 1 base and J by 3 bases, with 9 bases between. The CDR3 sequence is CASSLVGRDTEAFF. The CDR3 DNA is TGTGCCAGCAGCTTAGTCGGGCGTGACACTGAAGCTTTCTTT.

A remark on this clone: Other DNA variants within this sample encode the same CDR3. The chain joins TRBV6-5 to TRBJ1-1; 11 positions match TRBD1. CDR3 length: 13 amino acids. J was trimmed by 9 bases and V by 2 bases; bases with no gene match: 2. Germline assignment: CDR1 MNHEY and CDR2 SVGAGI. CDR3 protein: CASSYRTGGKAFF. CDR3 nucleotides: TGTGCCAGCAGTTACAGGACAGGGGGCAAAGCTTTCTTT.